This T cell receptor beta chain emerged from a study of blood T cell repertoires in COVID-19. V gave up 8 bases and J gave up 5 bases, with 19 bases separating them. Germline assignment: CDR1 SEHNR and CDR2 FQNEAQ (reference sequence). This CDR3 contains 15 residues. Repertoires were generated with immunoSEQ multiplex PCR, while TCRdb's copy carries only in-frame clones and drops some. The sample holds under 150,000 clones; about 79% are singletons and the top ten take just under 3%. V is TRBV7-9 and J is TRBJ1-5; perhaps TRBD1 as D (6 bases). This receptor was taken from a woman aged 50 to 65 who had recovered from COVID-19. Material for sequencing was PBMCs or T cells enriched from blood (not recorded which). The CDR3 here is CASADGQGIDQPQHF. The CDR3 DNA sequence: TGTGCCAGCGCCGATGGGCAGGGGATAGATCAGCCCCAGCATTTT.